The clone carrying this T cell receptor (beta chain) was observed many times. Its antigen remains unknown. TCRdb re-analysed the 5' RACE reads in MiXCR, keeping a single row per CDR3 protein. The sample comprises under 150,000 distinct CDR3 sequences, over 12% of which are singletons, and approximately 43% rests with the top ten. Per the germline V gene, CDR1 is MNHEY and CDR2 is SMNVEV (reference sequence). Trimming took off 1 base at V and 0 bases at J, with 6 bases between the two ends. The CDR3 sequence is 14 residues long. This sample stems from a study of T cells after yellow fever vaccination. About the study: It was SMART-Seq v4 Ultra Low Input that prepared the fractions with low cell numbers. Study results and limitations: Reappearing after the booster were most of the clones from primary vaccination (roughly 95% CD4, approximately 86% CD8).

The chain employs TRBV27 and TRBJ2-5; D uncertain. The receptor was derived from a man between 18 and 35 years old who received the YFV17D yellow fever vaccine. The material sequenced was CD8+ T cells sorted from PBMCs, taken 5 days after the yellow fever booster vaccination. CDR3 sequence (DNA): TGTGCCAGCAGTTTATACGGGTACCAAGAGACCCAGTACTTC. It specifies CASSLYGYQETQYF.